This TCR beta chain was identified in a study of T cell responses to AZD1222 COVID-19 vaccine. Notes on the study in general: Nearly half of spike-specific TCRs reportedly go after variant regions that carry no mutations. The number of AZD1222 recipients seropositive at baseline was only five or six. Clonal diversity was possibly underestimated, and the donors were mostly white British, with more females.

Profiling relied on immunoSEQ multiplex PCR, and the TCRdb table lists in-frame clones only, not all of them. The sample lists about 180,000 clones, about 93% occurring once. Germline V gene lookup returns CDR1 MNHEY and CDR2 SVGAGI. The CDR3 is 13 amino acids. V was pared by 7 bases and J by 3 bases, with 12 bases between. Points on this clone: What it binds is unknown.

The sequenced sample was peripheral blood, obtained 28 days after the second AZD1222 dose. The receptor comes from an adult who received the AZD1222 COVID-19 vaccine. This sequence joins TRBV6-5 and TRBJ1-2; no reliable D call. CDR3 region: CASTVKRDYGYTF. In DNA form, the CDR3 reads TGTGCCAGCACCGTGAAGAGGGACTATGGCTACACCTTC.